What follows describes a single T cell receptor beta chain. The sample originates from a study of OX40 agonist ivuxolimab in advanced cancers. TCRdb's copy holds only in-frame clones and misses some; the assay was immunoSEQ multiplex PCR. Among under 110,000 clones listed, less than 95% were seen once. The V gene's germline CDR1 is MNHEY and CDR2 SVGAGI. The CDR3 spans 14 residues. V was pared by 6 bases and J by 7 bases, with 6 bases of the junction left unmatched. The V and J genes are TRBV6-5 and TRBJ2-2; 9 nucleotides align to TRBD1. This clonotype originated in an adult with an advanced solid tumor such as melanoma, head and neck, liver or kidney cancer. Sequencing was performed on CD4+ or CD8+ T cells sorted from blood, taken in a trial of the OX40 agonist ivuxolimab. The CDR3 sequence is CASRHRGQHGELFF. The CDR3, as DNA: TGTGCCAGCAGGCACAGGGGGCAGCACGGGGAGCTGTTTTTT.